This T cell receptor (beta chain) appears in the sequencing data of a study of naive and memory T cell subsets. Both TRBC1 and TRBC2 were covered by a beta constant-region primer of two equimolar oligonucleotides. Four rounds of PCR amplified the ligated cDNA using nested alpha and beta constant-region primers plus SP2. TCRdb redid the calling of the UMI-ligation and nested PCR reads with MiXCR, one entry per CDR3 protein. Of tens of thousands of distinct CDR3 sequences listed, about 10% are singletons. The CDR3 consists of 14 residues. Trimming stripped 2 bases from V and 2 bases from J, with 7 bases between.

Sequencing was performed on naive CD8+ T cells from blood. The chain has TRBV12-3 or TRBV12-4 and TRBJ2-1; D gene uncertain. This sequence was found in a human donor in good health. CDR3: CASSLTTAYNEQFF. The DNA of the CDR3 is TGTGCCAGCAGTTTAACTACGGCCTACAATGAGCAGTTCTTC.